The 10 T cell receptor beta chains presented below share a single source sample, sequenced in a study of cytomegalovirus exposure and HLA in healthy donors. Method: immunoSEQ multiplex PCR; TCRdb's copy keeps in-frame clones and lacks some. The data contain 150,000 to 200,000 clones, around four fifths of them singletons. Sequenced: PBMCs. These receptors originate from a man aged 25 to 40 in good health and CMV-seropositive.

V usage is TRBV7-6 and J usage is TRBJ1-5, with D possibly matching TRBD1 (5 bases). V lost 5 bases and J lost 3, with 14 bases in between. Germline V gene sequence: CDR1 SGHVS, CDR2 FNYEAQ. The CDR3 spans 15 residues. CDR3 residues: CASSMVGGPNQPQHF. CDR3 sequence (DNA): TGTGCCAGCAGCATGGTGGGGGGTCCCAATCAGCCCCAGCATTTT.

As to this clone: The junction shows a germline mismatch at one end, possibly a read error. This chain joins TRBV7-9 and TRBJ1-4; 9 nucleotides align to TRBD1. This CDR3 is 12 amino acids long. In germline, CDR1 is SEHNR, CDR2 FQNEAQ (reference sequence). CDR3 in amino acids: CASSLEAGQGSF. CDR3 in DNA: TGTGCCAGCAGCTTAGAAGCGGGACAGGGTTCTTTT.

This chain links TRBV9 with TRBJ2-1; 8 bases align to TRBD1. Trimming removed 2 bases from V and 4 bases from J; junction bases left unmatched: 11. This CDR3 region has 17 residues. Looked up from germline, CDR1 is SGDLS and CDR2 is YYNGEE. CDR3 coding DNA: TGTGCCAGCAGCGTTCCATTCCGGGACAGGCCATACAATGAGCAGTTCTTC. Amino acids: CASSVPFRDRPYNEQFF.

This chain connects TRBV29-1 to TRBJ1-3; perhaps TRBD1 as D (6 bases). The germline V and J ends were trimmed by 4 bases and 0 bases, with 7 bases remaining between them. Germline V gene sequence: CDR1 SQVTM, CDR2 ANQGSEA. CDR3 length: 13 amino acids. The CDR3 protein is CSVGQDSGNTIYF. The CDR3 DNA reads as TGCAGCGTTGGACAGGACTCTGGAAACACCATATATTTT.

V and J are TRBV18 and TRBJ1-4; 9 bases map to TRBD1. The germline gives CDR1 KGHSH, CDR2 LQKENI. J lost 6 bases, V lost 3 bases, and 5 bases had no gene match. The CDR3 totals 15 residues. CDR3 in DNA: TGTGCCAGCTCACCTTTGACAGGGGGTCATGAAAAACTGTTTTTT. Its translation: CASSPLTGGHEKLFF.

V gene TRBV11-2 combines with J gene TRBJ2-3; 11 positions match TRBD1. Trimming cost V 2 bases and J 6 bases; bases outside gene matches: 10. Germline CDR1 reads SGHAT; CDR2 reads FQNNGV. The CDR3 has 17 residues. CDR3 bases: TGTGCCAGCAGCTTATGGTCCGGGACAGGGGGACGGGATACGCAGTATTTT. The encoded protein is CASSLWSGTGGRDTQYF. The complete variable domain, with remaining parts taken from reference TRBV11-2 and TRBJ2-3, reads EAGVAQSPRYKIIEKRQSVAFWCNPISGHATLYWYQQILGQGPKLLIQFQNNGVVDDSQLPKDRFSAERLKGVDSTLKIQPAKLEDSAVYLCASSLWSGTGGRDTQYFGPGTRLTVL.

This clone was seen once. This chain uses TRBV5-6 with TRBJ1-2; the D gene is possibly TRBD1 (5 bases). The CDR3 is 14 residues long. The V end lost 4 bases, the J end lost 5 bases, and 15 bases lay between the germline ends. Germline-derived CDR1 and CDR2 are SGHDT and YYEEEE. The CDR3 sequence: CASSDGQARYGYTF. CDR3 sequence (DNA): TGTGCCAGCAGCGATGGACAAGCAAGGTATGGCTACACCTTC.

This sequence joins TRBV11-2 and TRBJ2-7; D is perhaps TRBD1 (5 bases). The CDR3 is 12 residues long. Between the trimmed V and J ends, which lost 1 base and 6 bases, there was a span of 7 bases. The germline CDR1 and CDR2 sequences are SGHAT and FQNNGV. The CDR3 is CASSLAGPEQYF. Written as DNA, the CDR3 is TGTGCCAGCAGCTTAGCAGGGCCCGAGCAGTACTTC.

This chain uses TRBV5-8 with TRBJ1-5, with no clear D. Germline CDR1 reads SGHTS; CDR2 reads YDEGEE. The CDR3 length is 17 residues. V lost 3 bases, J lost 3 bases, and 19 bases lay in between. The CDR3 DNA is TGTGCCAGCAGCTCGACCTTCCCGCGAGGCCTCAATCAGCCCCAGCATTTT. As protein: CASSSTFPRGLNQPQHF.

This chain's CDR3 is CASSWAGPQETQYF. CDR3 nucleotide sequence: TGTGCCAGCAGCTGGGCGGGACCCCAAGAGACCCAGTACTTC. This chain links TRBV7-2 with TRBJ2-5; D possibly corresponds to TRBD2 (6 bases). The ends were cut back, 4 bases at V and 1 base at J, with 10 bases in the middle. Germline values: CDR1 SGHTA, CDR2 FQGNSA. This CDR3 has 14 residues.